A selection of T cell receptor beta chains follows, all from one sample in a study of CD8+ T cells in alopecia areata. Using immunoSEQ multiplex PCR, the repertoire was profiled, and TCRdb retains in-frame clones only, with some absent. The sample has more than 100,000 clones; over 50% are singletons. Sequenced material: CD4+ T cells sorted from blood, taken at week 0. The source is a human donor with alopecia areata. Both conserved end residues are trimmed from each CDR3. The D gene is left open where the match is weak.

V gene	D gene	J gene	CDR3 protein
TRBV4-1	.	TRBJ1-1	ASSQEGAGANTEAF
TRBV7-2	.	TRBJ2-1	ASSLAREYNEQF
TRBV7-2	.	TRBJ2-5	ASSLRPQETQY
TRBV7-6	.	TRBJ1-2	ASSLNLGYGYT
TRBV19	TRBD1	TRBJ1-1	ASRGTGANTEAF
TRBV7-3	.	TRBJ2-7	ASSLRSAGRTEQY
TRBV4-2	TRBD1	TRBJ1-2	ASSQVPGTGANYGYT
TRBV9	.	TRBJ2-1	ASSVGDSYNEQF
TRBV6-6	.	TRBJ2-2	ASSYSGYTGELF
TRBV11-2	TRBD1	TRBJ2-7	ASSSPTGTGTYEQY
TRBV4-3	TRBD1	TRBJ1-5	ASSQGGHQAGTAQPQH
TRBV28	TRBD1	TRBJ1-5	ASSKPQQGAQPQH
TRBV27	.	TRBJ2-3	ASSGVESDTQY
TRBV7-2	.	TRBJ1-1	ASSLAEGEAF
TRBV7-2	TRBD2	TRBJ2-2	ASSQQPGGANTGELF
TRBV5-1	.	TRBJ2-1	ASSLEPGSDEQF
TRBV4-1	TRBD1	TRBJ1-5	ASSQDSGQGASLSNQPQH
TRBV7-9	.	TRBJ1-5	ASSLSNQPQH
TRBV4-1	.	TRBJ1-5	ASSQEETDLNQPQH
TRBV6-6	.	TRBJ2-7	ASSPGLLYEQY
TRBV18	TRBD2	TRBJ2-7	ASSPPSGGPEQY
TRBV23-1	TRBD1	TRBJ2-7	ASSQLGQIYEQY
TRBV6-5	.	TRBJ1-2	ASRPTQNYGYT
TRBV29-1	.	TRBJ1-5	SVNSGDRAQPQH
TRBV25-1	.	TRBJ2-1	ASSELSYNEQF
TRBV28	.	TRBJ2-6	ASSLRGTLTGANVLT
TRBV25-1	.	TRBJ2-2	ASSESGGPGELF
TRBV4-1	.	TRBJ2-2	ASSPGIVAGELF
TRBV14	.	TRBJ1-1	ASSPSQGNTEAF
TRBV7-9	.	TRBJ1-2	ASSLQQGYGYT
TRBV6-5	.	TRBJ1-1	ASSTTTVNTEAF
TRBV28	TRBD1	TRBJ2-7	ASSRTRTGTYEQY
TRBV5-1	.	TRBJ2-3	ASSLTGTSTDTQY
TRBV13	TRBD1	TRBJ2-7	ASSPSWTGGAYEQY
TRBV13	TRBD1	TRBJ2-7	ASSWTGARGREQY
TRBV5-1	TRBD1	TRBJ1-1	ASRLDTGVNTEAF
TRBV5-1	.	TRBJ2-6	ASSSGDSGANVLT
TRBV25-1	.	TRBJ2-2	ASSDIFGELF
TRBV28	.	TRBJ1-4	ASSSPVGGVSEKLF
TRBV6-1	.	TRBJ2-3	ASSESSTDTQY
TRBV2	TRBD2	TRBJ2-1	ASRSSGLAGGHGEQF
TRBV4-2	.	TRBJ1-1	ASSQEPGRNTEAF
TRBV4-1	.	TRBJ2-1	ASSQDPGMTYNEQF
TRBV5-6	.	TRBJ2-5	ASKKAALETQY
TRBV12-5	.	TRBJ2-5	ASGSTLGTQY
TRBV10-3	.	TRBJ2-7	AISGSGEQY